This T cell receptor beta chain was observed in a study of cytomegalovirus exposure and HLA in healthy donors. 60 Vbeta and 13 Jbeta primers were used in PCR. Clones were sequenced by immunoSEQ multiplex PCR, and TCRdb holds only the in-frame ones, with some missing. The sample carries about 140,000 clones, approximately 80% recorded once. Sequencing used PBMCs. The receptor was isolated from a woman aged 40 to 55 in good health and CMV-seronegative.

The CDR3 protein is CASSLAVMNTEAFF. The CDR3 DNA follows: TGTGCCAGCAGCTTAGCTGTCATGAACACTGAAGCTTTCTTT. This chain links TRBV7-9 with TRBJ1-1; D unclear. Germline loops: CDR1 SEHNR, CDR2 FQNEAQ (reference sequence). The germline V and J ends were trimmed by 0 bases and 0 bases, with 5 bases remaining between them. This CDR3 contains 14 residues.